Following are 22 T cell receptor beta chains from one sample sequenced in a study of blood T cells in healthy people across ages. Through a sample-barcoded 5' primer and a J-beta primer mix, a second PCR was run for roughly 6 to 12 cycles. TCRdb reanalysed the 5' RACE reads using MiXCR and keeps one entry per CDR3 protein. The sample shows over a million distinct CDR3 sequences, approximately 43% of them seen only once. Sequenced: blood. These receptors originate from a woman between 18 and 30 years old in good health.

This clonotype was found many times. The chain uses TRBV12-3 or TRBV12-4 and TRBJ2-7; weak D call: TRBD1 (6 bases). The germline V and J ends were trimmed by 6 bases and 3 bases, with 9 bases remaining between them. The CDR3 runs 12 residues. The DNA for the CDR3 is TGTGCCAGCAGCAGGGGTAGCTACGAGCAGTACTTC. Translated: CASSRGSYEQYF.

The chain uses TRBV29-1 and TRBJ2-1, with 10 bases lining up with TRBD1. There are 14 residues in the CDR3. V shed 6 bases, J shed 6 bases, and the junction held 8 bases outside the gene matches. CDR1 and CDR2 from the germline V gene are SQVTM and ANQGSEA. CDR3 region: CSVVPGQGSNEQFF. CDR3 sequence (DNA): TGCAGCGTGGTACCGGGACAGGGGTCCAATGAGCAGTTCTTC.

The chain uses TRBV20-1 and TRBJ1-2; 9 nucleotides match TRBD1. This CDR3 comprises 17 residues. Trimming cost V 6 bases and J 3 bases; bases outside gene matches: 17. Germline CDR1 is DFQATT and CDR2 is SNEGSKA (reference sequence). CDR3 nucleotides: TGCAGTGCCTCCACGATATACTCGGGACAGGGATACTATGGCTACACCTTC. It is translated as CSASTIYSGQGYYGYTF.

This chain links TRBV29-1 with TRBJ1-2; D is perhaps TRBD1 (5 bases). The germline V and J ends were trimmed by 4 bases and 10 bases, with 16 bases remaining between them. The CDR3 runs 12 residues. Germline V lookup: CDR1 SQVTM, CDR2 ANQGSEA. The CDR3 region is CSVGYGQGHYTF. The CDR3 region has the DNA TGCAGCGTTGGGTATGGGCAGGGTCACTACACCTTC.

The V and J genes are TRBV6-2 or TRBV6-3 and TRBJ1-2, with D hard to call. The V gene lost 7 bases and the J gene lost 5 bases, with 8 bases spanning the gap. The CDR3 runs 11 residues. Germline V CDR1 and CDR2: MNHEY, SVGEGT. The CDR3 coding sequence is TGTGCCAGCAAGGAGCGATATGGCTACACCTTC. Translation: CASKERYGYTF.

This clonotype was detected once. This chain joins TRBV28 and TRBJ2-3; D may be TRBD1 or TRBD2 (6 bases each). The V end lost 6 bases, the J end lost 3 bases, and 25 bases lay between the germline ends. Per germline, CDR1 MDHEN and CDR2 SYDVKM. The CDR3 contains 18 residues. This chain's CDR3 is CASRRPPGAWGLTDTQYF. CDR3 nucleotides: TGTGCCAGCAGGCGACCCCCGGGGGCCTGGGGTTTGACAGATACGCAGTATTTT. The variable domain in full, completed from reference TRBV28 and TRBJ2-3, reads DVKVTQSSRYLVKRTGEKVFLECVQDMDHENMFWYRQDPGLGLRLIYFSYDVKMKEKGDIPEGYSVSREKKERFSLILESASTNQTSMYLCASRRPPGAWGLTDTQYFGPGTRLTVL.

The rearrangement uses TRBV11-2 and TRBJ2-7; TRBD2 matches at 7 bases. J lost 7 bases, V lost 6 bases, and 9 bases had no gene match. The CDR3 has 13 residues. The germline gives CDR1 SGHAT, CDR2 FQNNGV. The CDR3 reads CASRGLRWDEQYF. The CDR3 DNA reads as TGTGCCAGCAGGGGACTACGTTGGGATGAGCAGTACTTC.

This chain uses TRBV6-5 with TRBJ1-1; tentative D call: TRBD1 (5 bases). CDR3 length: 14 amino acids. V shed 2 bases and J shed 1 base, with 8 bases lying between them. Germline loops: CDR1 MNHEY, CDR2 SVGAGI. CDR3: CASSYRGRNTEAFF. The DNA of the CDR3 is TGTGCCAGCAGTTACAGGGGCCGGAACACTGAAGCTTTCTTT.

This clonotype showed up many times. J is TRBJ1-4 and V is TRBV3-1; 7 bases agree with TRBD1. CDR3 size: 13 residues. Trimming cost V 6 bases and J 8 bases; bases outside gene matches: 6. Germline CDR1 and CDR2: LGHDT and YNNKEL (reference sequence). This chain's CDR3 is CASSRTGVEKLFF. In DNA form, the CDR3 reads TGTGCCAGCAGTCGAACAGGGGTCGAAAAACTGTTTTTT.

J is TRBJ2-7 and V is TRBV19, with D unresolved. The CDR3 is 14 residues long. Trimming removed 4 bases from V and 3 bases from J, with 13 bases in between. Germline V gene data show CDR1 as LNHDA and CDR2 as SQIVND (reference sequence). CDR3 protein: CASSSFTGDYEQYF. In nucleotides, the CDR3 is TGTGCCAGTAGTAGTTTCACCGGAGACTACGAGCAGTACTTC. The variable domain in full, completed from reference TRBV19 and TRBJ2-7, reads DGGITQSPKYLFRKEGQNVTLSCEQNLNHDAMYWYRQDPGQGLRLIYYSQIVNDFQKGDIAEGYSVSREKKESFPLTVTSAQKNPTAFYLCASSSFTGDYEQYFGPGTRLTVT.

The chain carries TRBV20-1 and TRBJ1-2; D may be TRBD1 (5 bases). In germline, CDR1 is DFQATT, CDR2 SNEGSKA (reference sequence). The length of the CDR3 is 16 residues. V was cut by 5 bases and J by 0 bases, with 19 bases left in between. CDR3 DNA: TGCAGTGCTTCCGCCTTCGCCGGGGCTGCTAACTATGGCTACACCTTC. It encodes CSASAFAGAANYGYTF.

The chain is built from TRBV4-3 and TRBJ2-7; TRBD2 matches at 7 bases. The V gene end was trimmed by 3 bases and the J gene end by 0 bases; junction bases not matched to a gene: 14. The germline V gene has CDR1 LGHNA and CDR2 YSLEER. CDR3 length: 18 amino acids. The CDR3 nucleotides read TGCGCCAGCAGCCAGGGGGTTAATTGGGCGGGAGCCTCCTACGAGCAGTACTTC. This sequence encodes CASSQGVNWAGASYEQYF.

This chain connects TRBV6-6 to TRBJ1-3; TRBD1 might be the D (5 bases). V was pared by 5 bases and J by 0 bases, with 11 bases between. This CDR3 region has 15 residues. CDR1 MNHNY and CDR2 SVGAGI come from the germline V gene (reference sequence). For the CDR3, the DNA is TGTGCCAGCAGTCCGCCGGGGCCCTCTGGAAACACCATATATTTT. Amino acid sequence: CASSPPGPSGNTIYF.

V gene TRBV9 combines with J gene TRBJ2-1, with 10 bases fitting TRBD2. After removal of 0 bases from V and 7 bases from J, the junction contained 4 bases not matched to a gene. From germline, CDR1 is SGDLS and CDR2 YYNGEE. This CDR3 is 15 amino acids long. The CDR3 DNA reads as TGTGCCAGCAGCGTAGCCAGCGGGAGGGCAAATGAGCAGTTCTTC. Its protein product is CASSVASGRANEQFF.

V gene TRBV3-1 combines with J gene TRBJ2-3; weak D call: TRBD2 (6 bases). V was trimmed by 2 bases and J by 6 bases, leaving 12 bases between them. CDR1 and CDR2 from the germline V gene are LGHDT and YNNKEL (reference sequence). This CDR3 has 14 amino acids. DNA of the CDR3: TGTGCCAGCAGCCAATCGGGACTCCGCGATACGCAGTATTTT. This translates into CASSQSGLRDTQYF.

To note about this clonotype: A read error may produce the germline difference seen at one junction end. This rearrangement joins TRBV4-1 to TRBJ2-3, with D uncertain. This CDR3 region has 16 residues. Germline assignment: CDR1 MGHRA and CDR2 YSYEKL. For the CDR3, the DNA is TGCGCCAGCAGCCGATCCCCTGGCGTTGGCCCAGATATGCAGTATTTT. Translated: CASSRSPGVGPDMQYF.

This clonotype has just a few counts. V is TRBV27 and J is TRBJ1-1; D remains ambiguous. Between the trimmed V and J ends, which lost 2 bases and 6 bases, there was a span of 10 bases. The V gene's germline CDR1 is MNHEY and CDR2 SMNVEV (reference sequence). CDR3 length equals 13 residues. The CDR3 nucleotides are TGTGCCAGCAGTTTAGACTCAGGTTCTGAAGCTTTCTTT. Its protein is CASSLDSGSEAFF.

This clonotype has more than one count but fewer than ten. The rearrangement joins TRBV20-1 to TRBJ2-1; D is undetermined. There are 14 residues in the CDR3. Per germline, CDR1 DFQATT and CDR2 SNEGSKA (reference sequence). Trimming shortened V by 3 bases and J by 0 bases, and 9 bases separated the two germline ends. The CDR3 region is CSARALRSYNEQFF. The CDR3 DNA sequence: TGCAGTGCTAGGGCCCTTCGCTCCTACAATGAGCAGTTCTTC.

A remark on this clonotype: At one end the junction does not follow the germline gene, possibly because of a read error. V is TRBV7-2 and J is TRBJ2-7, with 11 bases matching TRBD1. Germline V gene sequence: CDR1 SGHTA, CDR2 FQGNSA. CDR3 size: 17 residues. CDR3 protein: CAGSSRPGTGGTYEQYF. CDR3 DNA sequence: TGTGCCGGCAGCTCTCGCCCCGGGACAGGGGGTACCTACGAGCAGTACTTC.

The chain couples TRBV27 to TRBJ1-5, with TRBD1 matching 7 bases. Germline loops: CDR1 MNHEY, CDR2 SMNVEV (reference sequence). J gave up 6 bases and V 5 bases, and 13 bases lay outside the gene matches. The CDR3 is 16 amino acids. The CDR3 DNA reads TGTGCCAGCAGTCTTAGCCGACAGGGCGTAGGTCAGCCCCAGCATTTT. Its translation: CASSLSRQGVGQPQHF.

The chain recombines TRBV6-6 with TRBJ1-2, with 7 bases aligning to TRBD1. There are 14 residues in the CDR3. From germline, CDR1 is MNHNY and CDR2 SVGAGI (reference sequence). With 7 bases clipped from V and 5 bases from J, the junction kept 10 bases outside the gene matches. CDR3: CASTAPGQKYGYTF. The CDR3 DNA follows: TGTGCCAGCACCGCCCCGGGACAGAAATATGGCTACACCTTC.

This chain links TRBV20-1 with TRBJ1-4; no definite D call. This CDR3 is 14 amino acids long. The germline V gene encodes CDR1 DFQATT and CDR2 SNEGSKA (reference sequence). Trimming shortened V by 0 bases and J by 6 bases, and 11 bases separated the two germline ends. Here the CDR3 reads CSAREGAGDEKLFF. The CDR3 DNA sequence: TGCAGTGCTAGAGAGGGCGCTGGGGATGAAAAACTGTTTTTT.